This passage covers 18 T cell receptor beta chains from one sample sequenced in a study of blood T cell repertoires in COVID-19. Repertoires were generated with immunoSEQ multiplex PCR, while TCRdb's copy carries only in-frame clones and drops some. The table includes around 230,000 clones, 70% to 85% detected once. Sequencing input: peripheral blood. Receptors were obtained from an elderly woman with acute or convalescent COVID-19.

The J gene is TRBJ2-2, the V gene TRBV7-2; TRBD2 agrees at 12 bases. The CDR3 covers 19 residues. J was trimmed by 3 bases and V by 0 bases; bases with no gene match: 8. Per germline, CDR1 SGHTA and CDR2 FQGNSA. The CDR3 DNA is TGTGCCAGCAGCTTAGCGCGCCTAGCGGGGGGGCCCCACACCGGGGAGCTGTTTTTT. Translated, it gives CASSLARLAGGPHTGELFF.

The chain uses TRBV5-6 and TRBJ2-1; a weak D match, TRBD1 (6 bases). V was pared by 4 bases and J by 6 bases, with 14 bases between. In germline, CDR1 is SGHDT, CDR2 YYEEEE. The length of the CDR3 is 14 residues. The DNA for the CDR3 is TGTGCCAGCAGCCCCATGGGACAAACCAATGAGCAGTTCTTC. Translating it yields CASSPMGQTNEQFF.

This rearrangement joins TRBV5-1 to TRBJ1-4; TRBD1 is a possible D gene (5 bases). Germline loops: CDR1 SGHRS, CDR2 YFSETQ. Trimming removed 0 bases from V and 4 bases from J, with 10 bases in between. The CDR3 consists of 15 residues. CDR3 sequence reads: CASSLVPGLNEKLFF. CDR3 DNA: TGCGCCAGCAGCTTGGTTCCAGGGCTTAATGAAAAACTGTTTTTT. Full variable domain (rest looked up from reference TRBV5-1 and TRBJ1-4): KAGVTQTPRYLIKTRGQQVTLSCSPISGHRSVSWYQQTPGQGLQFLFEYFSETQRNKGNFPGRFSGRQFSNSRSEMNVSTLELGDSALYLCASSLVPGLNEKLFFGSGTQLSVL.

The chain couples TRBV10-3 to TRBJ1-2, with 9 positions matching TRBD1. The germline CDR1 and CDR2 sequences are ENHRY and SYGVKD. The V gene end was trimmed by 2 bases and the J gene end by 4 bases; junction bases not matched to a gene: 11. The CDR3 length is 17 residues. Here the CDR3 reads CAISEGLDGTGLYGYTF. The CDR3 DNA reads as TGTGCCATCAGTGAGGGCCTCGACGGGACAGGGCTCTATGGCTACACCTTC.

The chain recombines TRBV18 with TRBJ2-5, with TRBD2 matching over 16 bases. V lost 6 bases and J lost 5; bases outside the gene matches: 9. This CDR3 spans 17 amino acids. The germline gives CDR1 KGHSH, CDR2 LQKENI. The CDR3 protein is CASSTPGLAGGSETQYF. The CDR3 DNA reads as TGTGCCAGCTCTACACCGGGACTAGCGGGGGGGTCGGAGACCCAGTACTTC.

This chain joins TRBV7-3 and TRBJ2-1, with D possibly being TRBD2 (6 bases). The CDR3 covers 14 residues. CDR1 and CDR2 (germline): SGHTA, FQGTGA. The V and J ends lost 4 bases and 9 bases respectively, with 16 bases between them. The CDR3 nucleotides read TGTGCCAGCAGCTCCTCGGGGGTTAAGAGTGAGCAGTTCTTC. It encodes CASSSSGVKSEQFF.

The CDR3 bases are TGTGCCAGCAGCTTGGGGACAGGGAGCGACGAGCAGTACTTC. It codes for CASSLGTGSDEQYF. The chain employs TRBV5-4 and TRBJ2-7; the match to TRBD1 covers 8 bases. This CDR3 comprises 14 residues. V lost 0 bases, J lost 5 bases, and 4 bases stayed unmatched. Germline CDR1 is SGHNT and CDR2 is YYREEE (reference sequence).

The chain couples TRBV19 to TRBJ2-3; 7 bases agree with TRBD2. This CDR3 contains 18 residues. Germline CDR1 and CDR2: LNHDA and SQIVND (reference sequence). After removal of 9 bases from V and 0 bases from J, the junction contained 18 bases not matched to a gene. CDR3 loop: CARAGRTTSWPSTDTQYF. The CDR3 bases are TGTGCCAGAGCGGGGAGAACCACGTCTTGGCCTAGCACAGATACGCAGTATTTT.

The chain is built from TRBV18 and TRBJ1-1; D remains unclear. Germline assignment: CDR1 KGHSH and CDR2 LQKENI. This CDR3 region has 13 residues. Trimming removed 3 bases at V and 6 bases at J, with 11 bases between. The CDR3: CASSPSQASEAFF. CDR3 nucleotides: TGTGCCAGCTCACCCTCTCAGGCATCTGAAGCTTTCTTT.

The V call is TRBV6-1, the J call TRBJ1-2; 12 bases are shared with TRBD1. V trimming: 4 bases; J trimming: 2 bases; junction bases outside the gene matches: 8. The CDR3 has 17 residues. Germline assignment: CDR1 MNHNS and CDR2 SASEGT. The CDR3 DNA follows: TGTGCCAGCAGTGGGACCGGGACAGGGGGCGCGAACTATGGCTACACCTTC. Its translation is CASSGTGTGGANYGYTF.

The rearrangement uses TRBV18 and TRBJ1-2, with 9 bases that match TRBD1. CDR3 length equals 15 residues. In germline, CDR1 is KGHSH, CDR2 LQKENI. V lost 3 bases, J lost 2 bases, and 4 bases stayed unmatched. Here the CDR3 reads CASSPAGQGNYGYTF. For the CDR3, the DNA is TGTGCCAGCTCACCGGCTGGACAGGGGAACTATGGCTACACCTTC. Variable domain in full (rest from reference TRBV18 and TRBJ1-2): NAGVMQNPRHLVRRRGQEARLRCSPMKGHSHVYWYRQLPEEGLKFMVYLQKENIIDESGMPKERFSAEFPKEGPSILRIQQVVRGDSAAYFCASSPAGQGNYGYTFGSGTRLTVV.

This chain links TRBV6-5 with TRBJ2-6; TRBD1 matches at 7 bases. Per the germline V gene, CDR1 is MNHEY and CDR2 is SVGAGI. The CDR3 contains 14 residues. The trim removed 7 bases at V and 4 bases at J, leaving 4 bases unmatched. This CDR3 reads CASKTGFGANVLTF. The CDR3, as DNA: TGTGCCAGCAAGACAGGGTTCGGGGCCAACGTCCTGACTTTC.

The chain couples TRBV28 to TRBJ1-5, with D possibly matching TRBD1 (5 bases). The germline CDR1 and CDR2 sequences are MDHEN and SYDVKM. V was pared by 3 bases and J by 0 bases, with 9 bases between. The CDR3 loop spans 15 amino acids. CDR3 amino acids: CASSFKGPSNQPQHF. For the CDR3, the DNA is TGTGCCAGCAGTTTTAAGGGGCCTAGCAATCAGCCCCAGCATTTT.

The sample holds a few counts of this clone. The chain uses TRBV2 and TRBJ1-2; TRBD1 agrees at 7 bases. CDR1 and CDR2 from the germline V gene are SNHLY and FYNNEI. The CDR3 contains 12 residues. V lost 6 bases to trimming and J lost 7 bases; unmatched junction nucleotides: 5. CDR3: CASRTGSAGYTF. The CDR3 DNA is TGTGCCAGCAGGACAGGGTCAGCTGGCTACACCTTC.

This chain connects TRBV3-1 (or the pseudogene TRBV3-2) to TRBJ2-2; D ambiguous. The CDR3 totals 15 residues. Germline CDR1 is LGHDT and CDR2 is YNNKEL (reference sequence). Trimming pared 0 bases from V and 3 bases from J, leaving 8 bases between. CDR3 DNA: TGTGCCAGCAGCCAAGAATACTCTTACACCGGGGAGCTGTTTTTT. It codes for CASSQEYSYTGELFF.

This clone showed up just once. The chain employs TRBV2 and TRBJ2-5; D is unclear. Germline CDR1 SNHLY, CDR2 FYNNEI. Trimming shortened V by 7 bases and J by 1 base, and 10 bases separated the two germline ends. The CDR3 length is 13 residues. The CDR3: CASISYVQETQYF. The CDR3 DNA reads as TGTGCCAGCATTTCGTATGTCCAAGAGACCCAGTACTTC.

The chain couples TRBV6-5 to TRBJ1-4; unclear D gene. CDR1 and CDR2 from the germline V gene are MNHEY and SVGAGI. Trimming stripped 0 bases from V and 3 bases from J, with 8 bases between. This CDR3 spans 15 amino acids. CDR3 DNA sequence: TGTGCCAGCAGTTACTCGCGGGAACCTAATGAAAAACTGTTTTTT. It encodes CASSYSREPNEKLFF.

This clone appeared a single time. V usage is TRBV27 and J usage is TRBJ2-2; TRBD1 matches 12 bases. Germline CDR1 and CDR2: MNHEY and SMNVEV (reference sequence). The CDR3 has 18 amino acids. The junction had 13 bases not matched to a gene; V was cut back by 6 bases and J by 5 bases. For the CDR3, the DNA is TGTGCCAGCAGCCGGACCGGGACAGGGGGCGCGGGGACCGGGGAGCTGTTTTTT. Translated: CASSRTGTGGAGTGELFF.